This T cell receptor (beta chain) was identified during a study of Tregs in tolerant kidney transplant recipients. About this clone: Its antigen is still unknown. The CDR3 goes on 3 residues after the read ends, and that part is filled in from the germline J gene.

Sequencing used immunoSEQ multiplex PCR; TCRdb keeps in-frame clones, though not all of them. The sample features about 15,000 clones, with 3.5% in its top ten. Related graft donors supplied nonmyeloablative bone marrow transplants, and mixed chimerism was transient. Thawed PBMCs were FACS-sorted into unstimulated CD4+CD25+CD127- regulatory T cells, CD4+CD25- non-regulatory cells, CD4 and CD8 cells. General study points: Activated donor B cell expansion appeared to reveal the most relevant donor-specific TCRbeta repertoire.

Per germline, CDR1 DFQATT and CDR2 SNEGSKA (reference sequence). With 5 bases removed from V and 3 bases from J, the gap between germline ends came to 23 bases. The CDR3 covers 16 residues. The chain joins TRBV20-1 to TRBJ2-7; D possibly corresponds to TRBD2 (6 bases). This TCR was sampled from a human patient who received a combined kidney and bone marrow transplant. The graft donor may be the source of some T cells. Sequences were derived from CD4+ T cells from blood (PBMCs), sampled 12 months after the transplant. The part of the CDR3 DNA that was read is TGCAGTGCTCTCCAAGGGTTAAGCGGGCTTCACTACGAG. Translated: CSALQGLSGLHYE. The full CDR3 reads CSALQGLSGLHYEQYF.